The present entry profiles one TCR beta chain with its context. One end of the junction is discordant with germline, which a read error may explain. These data originate in a study of blood T cell repertoires in COVID-19. Germline CDR1 reads SQVTM; CDR2 reads ANQGSEA. This CDR3 comprises 14 residues. Profiled with immunoSEQ multiplex PCR; TCRdb holds only in-frame clones, not every one. This repertoire shows over 200,000 clones, about nine tenths found once; its top ten account for under 2.5%. This chain links TRBV29-1 with TRBJ1-2, with 7 bases fitting TRBD1. The TCR was taken from a woman in her 40s with acute COVID-19. Material for sequencing was PBMCs or T cells enriched from blood (not recorded which). This chain's CDR3 is CSFEGRGFNYGYTF. The CDR3 nucleotides are TGCAGCTTTGAGGGCAGGGGGTTTAACTATGGCTACACCTTC.